The following is a T cell receptor (beta chain) sequence with its context. The antigen remains unidentified. These data are taken from a study of identical twins. Study-level points and caveats: While abundant cord blood beta clonotypes carried fewer insertions, memory repertoires showed no such pattern. Twins' excess sharing was less marked for out-of-frame beta sequences.

The V segment lost 5 bases and the J segment 3 bases; nucleotides outside the gene matches: 9. The length of the CDR3 is 15 residues. The germline CDR1 and CDR2 sequences are DFQATT and SNEGSKA (reference sequence). The cDNA had a unique molecular identifier and a template-switch universal primer site. TCRdb redid the calling of the 5' RACE reads with MiXCR, one entry per CDR3 protein. This table holds nearly 900,000 distinct CDR3 sequences, more than 9% found once. The data also belong to a second study, concerning yellow fever vaccine responses in identical twins.

The clonotype comes from a woman aged 18-29 years in good health. The V and J genes are TRBV20-1 and TRBJ2-5; 10 bases map to TRBD2. Sequencing was done on a sample of PBMCs. In nucleotides, the CDR3 is TGCAGTGCTGCCTTGTACGGACTAGCGGAAGAGACCCAGTACTTC. Its translation is CSAALYGLAEETQYF.